This T cell receptor beta chain came from a study of cytomegalovirus exposure and HLA in healthy donors. Study conclusions and caveats: Specificity of a few CMV-associated chains for CMV antigens was verified in vitro.

Clones were sequenced by immunoSEQ multiplex PCR, and TCRdb holds only the in-frame ones, with some missing. The sample has 130,000 to 150,000 clones; 89% are singletons. As for this clone: Its antigen is not identified.

V gave up 6 bases and J gave up 7 bases; unmatched junction bases: 11. The CDR3 sequence is 14 residues long. The germline gives CDR1 SNHLY, CDR2 FYNNEI. The sequence was obtained from a woman aged 18-29 years in good health and CMV-seropositive. The V gene is TRBV2, the J gene TRBJ2-7; TRBD2 agrees at 8 bases. The sequencing sample was made of PBMCs. As DNA, the CDR3 is TGTGCCAGCAGCGGGACTAGAACCCTTAGGGAGCAGTACTTC. It encodes CASSGTRTLREQYF.